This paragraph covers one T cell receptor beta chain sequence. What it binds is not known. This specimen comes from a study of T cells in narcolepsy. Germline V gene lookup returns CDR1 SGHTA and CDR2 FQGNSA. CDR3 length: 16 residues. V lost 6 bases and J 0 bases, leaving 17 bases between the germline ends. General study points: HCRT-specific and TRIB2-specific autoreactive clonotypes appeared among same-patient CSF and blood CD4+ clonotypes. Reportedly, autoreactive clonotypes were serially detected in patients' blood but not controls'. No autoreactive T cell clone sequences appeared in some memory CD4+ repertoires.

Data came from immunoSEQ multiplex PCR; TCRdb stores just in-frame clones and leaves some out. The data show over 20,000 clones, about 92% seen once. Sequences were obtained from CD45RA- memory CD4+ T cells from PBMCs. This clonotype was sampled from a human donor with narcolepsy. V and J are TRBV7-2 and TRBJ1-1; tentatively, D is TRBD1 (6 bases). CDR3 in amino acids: CASRPDSFFMNTEAFF. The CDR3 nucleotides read TGTGCCAGCAGACCGGACAGCTTTTTCATGAACACTGAAGCTTTCTTT.